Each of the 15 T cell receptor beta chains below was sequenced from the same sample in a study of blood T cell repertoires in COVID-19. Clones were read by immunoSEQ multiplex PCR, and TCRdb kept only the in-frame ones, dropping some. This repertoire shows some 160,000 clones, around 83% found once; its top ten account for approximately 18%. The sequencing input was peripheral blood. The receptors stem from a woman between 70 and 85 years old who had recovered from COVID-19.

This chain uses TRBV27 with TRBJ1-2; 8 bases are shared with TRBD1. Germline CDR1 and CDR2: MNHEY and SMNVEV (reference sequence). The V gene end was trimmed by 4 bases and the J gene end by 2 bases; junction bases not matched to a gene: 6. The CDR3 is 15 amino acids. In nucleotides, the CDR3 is TGTGCCAGCAGTTCCCGGGACAGGACAAACTATGGCTACACCTTC. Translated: CASSSRDRTNYGYTF.

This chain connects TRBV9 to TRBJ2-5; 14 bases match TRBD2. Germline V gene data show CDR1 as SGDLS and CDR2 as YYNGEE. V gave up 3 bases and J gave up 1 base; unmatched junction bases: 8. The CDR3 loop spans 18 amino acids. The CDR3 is CASSAAGTSGRFQETQYF. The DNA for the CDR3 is TGTGCCAGCAGCGCGGCCGGGACTAGCGGGAGATTCCAAGAGACCCAGTACTTC.

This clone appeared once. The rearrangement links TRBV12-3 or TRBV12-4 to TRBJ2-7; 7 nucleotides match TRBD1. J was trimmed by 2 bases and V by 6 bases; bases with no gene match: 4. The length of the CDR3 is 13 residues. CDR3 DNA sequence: TGTGCCAGCAGGGAACAGGGGACCTACGAGCAGTACTTC. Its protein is CASREQGTYEQYF.

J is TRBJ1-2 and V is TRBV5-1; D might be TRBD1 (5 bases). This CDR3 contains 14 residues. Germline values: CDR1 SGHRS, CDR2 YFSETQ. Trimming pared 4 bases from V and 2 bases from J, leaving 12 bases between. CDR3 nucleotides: TGCGCCAGCAGCCGGGGGGTGGAGAACTATGGCTACACCTTC. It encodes CASSRGVENYGYTF. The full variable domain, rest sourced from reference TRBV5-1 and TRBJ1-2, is KAGVTQTPRYLIKTRGQQVTLSCSPISGHRSVSWYQQTPGQGLQFLFEYFSETQRNKGNFPGRFSGRQFSNSRSEMNVSTLELGDSALYLCASSRGVENYGYTFGSGTRLTVV.

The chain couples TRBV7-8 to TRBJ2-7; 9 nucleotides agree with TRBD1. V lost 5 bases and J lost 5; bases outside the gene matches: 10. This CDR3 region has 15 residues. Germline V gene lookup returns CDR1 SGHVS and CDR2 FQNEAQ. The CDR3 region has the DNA TGTGCCAGCAGCCCCACAGACAGGGGGGATAACGAGCAGTACTTC. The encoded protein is CASSPTDRGDNEQYF.

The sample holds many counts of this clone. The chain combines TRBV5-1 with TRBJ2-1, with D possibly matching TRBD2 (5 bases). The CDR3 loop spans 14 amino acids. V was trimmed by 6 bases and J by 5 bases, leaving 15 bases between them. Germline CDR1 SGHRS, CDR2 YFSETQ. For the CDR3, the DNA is TGCGCCAGCATCCGGGCCGCCGGGGACAATGAGCAGTTCTTC. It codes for CASIRAAGDNEQFF.

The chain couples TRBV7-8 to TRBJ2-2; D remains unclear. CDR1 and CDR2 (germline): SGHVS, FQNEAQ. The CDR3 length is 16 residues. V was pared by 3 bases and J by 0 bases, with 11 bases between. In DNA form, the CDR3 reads TGTGCCAGCAGCTTGCAAGCGAAGGCGAACACCGGGGAGCTGTTTTTT. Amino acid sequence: CASSLQAKANTGELFF.

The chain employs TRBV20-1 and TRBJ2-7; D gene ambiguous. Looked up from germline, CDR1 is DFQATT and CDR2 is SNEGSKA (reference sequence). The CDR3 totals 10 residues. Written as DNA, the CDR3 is TGCAGAGTCTTTAGTGGTGAGCAGTACTTC. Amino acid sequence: CRVFSGEQYF.

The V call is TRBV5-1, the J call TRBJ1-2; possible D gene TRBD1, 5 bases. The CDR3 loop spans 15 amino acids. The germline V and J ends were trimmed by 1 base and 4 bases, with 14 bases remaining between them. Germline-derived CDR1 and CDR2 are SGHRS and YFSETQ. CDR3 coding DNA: TGCGCCAGCAGCTTGAGGGGAGGCGGCGTCTATGGCTACACCTTC. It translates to CASSLRGGGVYGYTF.

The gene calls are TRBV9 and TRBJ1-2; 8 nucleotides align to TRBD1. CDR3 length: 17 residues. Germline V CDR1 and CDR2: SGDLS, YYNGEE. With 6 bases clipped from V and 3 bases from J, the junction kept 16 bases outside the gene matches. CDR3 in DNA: TGTGCCAGCACCGGGACGGTCAGGGCCAGGGGGCACTATGGCTACACCTTC. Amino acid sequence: CASTGTVRARGHYGYTF.

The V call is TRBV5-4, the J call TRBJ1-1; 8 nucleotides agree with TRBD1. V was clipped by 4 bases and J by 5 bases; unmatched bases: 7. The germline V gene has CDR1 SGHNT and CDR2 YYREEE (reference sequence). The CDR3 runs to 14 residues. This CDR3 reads CASSTRGRGTEAFF. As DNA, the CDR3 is TGTGCCAGCAGCACCAGGGGGCGGGGAACTGAAGCTTTCTTT. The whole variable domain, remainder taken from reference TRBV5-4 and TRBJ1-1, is ETGVTQSPTHLIKTRGQQVTLRCSSQSGHNTVSWYQQALGQGPQFIFQYYREEENGRGNFPPRFSGLQFPNYSSELNVNALELDDSALYLCASSTRGRGTEAFFGQGTRLTVV.

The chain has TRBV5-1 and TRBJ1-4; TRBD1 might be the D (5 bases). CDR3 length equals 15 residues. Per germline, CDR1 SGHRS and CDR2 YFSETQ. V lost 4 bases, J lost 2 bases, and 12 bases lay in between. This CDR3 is CASSQDGATNEKLFF. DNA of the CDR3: TGCGCCAGCAGCCAGGATGGGGCCACTAATGAAAAACTGTTTTTT.

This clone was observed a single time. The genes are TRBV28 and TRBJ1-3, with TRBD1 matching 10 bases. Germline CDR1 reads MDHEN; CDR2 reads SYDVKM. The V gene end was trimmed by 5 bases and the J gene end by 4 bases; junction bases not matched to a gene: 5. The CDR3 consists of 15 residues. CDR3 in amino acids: CASSPDRGHGNTIYF. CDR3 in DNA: TGTGCCAGCAGTCCAGACAGGGGGCACGGAAACACCATATATTTT.

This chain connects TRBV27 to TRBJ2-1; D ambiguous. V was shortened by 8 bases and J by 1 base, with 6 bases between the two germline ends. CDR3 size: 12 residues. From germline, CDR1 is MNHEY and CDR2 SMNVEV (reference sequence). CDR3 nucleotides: TGTGCCAGCGGGCCTTCCTACAATGAGCAGTTCTTC. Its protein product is CASGPSYNEQFF.

The DNA of the CDR3 is TGTGCCAGCAGTGAGGCGCCGCGGGGCGAGCAGTACTTC. Encoded protein: CASSEAPRGEQYF. V gene TRBV2 combines with J gene TRBJ2-7; TRBD2 is a possible D gene (6 bases). The V gene lost 3 bases and the J gene lost 6 bases, with 12 bases spanning the gap. Germline-derived CDR1 and CDR2 are SNHLY and FYNNEI. The CDR3 runs to 13 residues.